These 29 T cell receptor beta chains came from one sample sequenced in a study of T cell repertoires in aging, cancer and after chemotherapy. The template was genomic DNA from peripheral blood, not RNA. Rearranged V-D-J TRB sequences were amplified with a mixed TRB-A/B primer pool. TCRdb ran MiXCR on the multiplex PCR reads and lists one entry per CDR3 protein. The sample has more than 2,500 distinct CDR3 sequences; about 30% are singletons. Sequenced sample: blood. These receptors were taken from a human donor in good health.

The genes are TRBV20-1 and TRBJ2-5; TRBD1 agrees at 7 bases. Unmatched junction bases numbered 6, after V lost 1 base and J lost 1 base. Germline V lookup: CDR1 DFQATT, CDR2 SNEGSKA (reference sequence). The length of the CDR3 is 15 residues. The CDR3 protein is CSARALGTAQETQYF. The CDR3 nucleotides are TGCAGTGCTAGAGCTTTAGGGACAGCCCAAGAGACCCAGTACTTC.

In its sample, this clonotype ranks as large. The rearrangement joins TRBV29-1 to TRBJ2-1; 12 nucleotides align to TRBD1. J was trimmed by 6 bases and V by 4 bases; bases with no gene match: 7. Germline-derived CDR1 and CDR2 are SQVTM and ANQGSEA. The length of the CDR3 is 15 residues. This chain's CDR3 is CSVVGQGAWGNEQFF. CDR3 nucleotides: TGCAGCGTTGTGGGACAGGGGGCGTGGGGCAATGAGCAGTTCTTC.

Note on this clonotype: The conserved final phenylalanine or tryptophan is absent from the CDR3, which likely points to a read error. The DNA is omitted, as the CDR3 cannot be located on it reliably, and the CDR3 follows TCRdb's listing. The chain couples TRBV7-2 to TRBJ2-6; the table's D gene call, TRBD1, was not cross checked with the DNA. In germline, CDR1 is SGHTA, CDR2 FQGNSA. Including both end residues, the CDR3 is 8 amino acids long. CDR3 region: CASSLDGT.

The genes are TRBV5-1 and TRBJ2-3; TRBD2 aligns across 14 bases. The trim removed 0 bases at V and 2 bases at J, leaving 2 bases unmatched. Germline V gene lookup returns CDR1 SGHRS and CDR2 YFSETQ. The CDR3 runs to 17 residues. The CDR3 region is CASSLETSGGATDTQYF. CDR3 nucleotides: TGCGCCAGCAGCTTGGAGACTAGCGGGGGGGCCACAGATACGCAGTATTTT.

Judged by abundance, this clonotype is large. The CDR3 sequence: CSVDFWEGTEAFF. The CDR3 nucleotides are TGCAGCGTTGATTTCTGGGAGGGCACTGAAGCTTTCTTT. The chain couples TRBV29-1 to TRBJ1-1, with unresolved D. In germline, CDR1 is SQVTM, CDR2 ANQGSEA. CDR3 size: 13 residues. Trimming pared 3 bases from V and 4 bases from J, leaving 12 bases between.

This clonotype is categorized as large. The chain links TRBV20-1 to TRBJ2-5; D might be TRBD2 (5 bases). Germline loops: CDR1 DFQATT, CDR2 SNEGSKA (reference sequence). V dropped 0 bases and J dropped 4 bases, with 18 bases sitting between them. The CDR3 is 16 amino acids. The CDR3 loop is CSARDPNSGAVETQYF. CDR3 nucleotide sequence: TGCAGTGCTAGAGATCCGAACTCCGGAGCGGTAGAGACCCAGTACTTC.

V and J are TRBV28 and TRBJ2-5; perhaps TRBD1 as D (7 bases). Germline CDR1 and CDR2: MDHEN and SYDVKM. The CDR3 length is 16 residues. Trimming took off 6 bases at V and 5 bases at J, with 22 bases between the two ends. The CDR3 loop is CASSLRGRGEIETQYF. CDR3 DNA: TGTGCCAGCAGCCTAAGGGGGCGGGGTGAGATTGAGACCCAGTACTTC.

This clonotype is classed as medium-sized. The V call is TRBV28, the J call TRBJ2-5, with D perhaps matching TRBD1 (6 bases). Germline V gene lookup returns CDR1 MDHEN and CDR2 SYDVKM. V dropped 6 bases and J dropped 0 bases, with 11 bases sitting between them. CDR3 length equals 14 residues. In nucleotides, the CDR3 is TGTGCCAGCAGCCACGGACAGTACCAAGAGACCCAGTACTTC. This codes for CASSHGQYQETQYF.

V and J are TRBV27 and TRBJ2-7; TRBD2 agrees at 14 bases. The CDR3 spans 21 residues. CDR1 is MNHEY and CDR2 is SMNVEV in the germline V gene (reference sequence). J was trimmed by 7 bases and V by 4 bases; bases with no gene match: 24. DNA for the CDR3: TGTGCCAGCAGTTACATATCCGGGACTAGCGGGAGTGGGTTAAGTCCGTGGGAGCAGTACTTC. Protein sequence: CASSYISGTSGSGLSPWEQYF.

This clonotype has a handful of counts. The J gene is TRBJ1-4, the V gene TRBV7-2, with D maybe TRBD1 (5 bases). The CDR3 loop spans 14 amino acids. Between the trimmed V and J ends, which lost 3 bases and 8 bases, there was a span of 13 bases. Germline V lookup: CDR1 SGHTA, CDR2 FQGNSA. Here the CDR3 DNA reads TGTGCCAGCAGCTTCCCAGGGTCCGGGGAAAAACTGTTTTTT. This encodes CASSFPGSGEKLFF.

Relative to its sample, this clonotype is large (0.1 to 1%). The rearrangement links TRBV29-1 to TRBJ1-4, with 8 bases identical to TRBD1. The germline V gene encodes CDR1 SQVTM and CDR2 ANQGSEA. After removal of 4 bases from V and 8 bases from J, the junction contained 6 bases not matched to a gene. The CDR3 length is 13 residues. This CDR3 reads CSVADRVGEKLFF. The CDR3, as DNA: TGCAGCGTTGCGGACAGGGTTGGGGAAAAACTGTTTTTT.

The J gene is TRBJ1-4, the V gene TRBV28; D is ambiguous. CDR1 and CDR2 from the germline V gene are MDHEN and SYDVKM. The V gene lost 3 bases and the J gene lost 8 bases, with 7 bases spanning the gap. The CDR3 spans 12 residues. The CDR3 here is CASSLEKEKLFF. CDR3 DNA sequence: TGTGCCAGCAGTTTGGAAAAGGAAAAACTGTTTTTT.

The rearrangement joins TRBV15 to TRBJ2-5; 7 bases map to TRBD1. The CDR3 spans 16 residues. Germline lookup yields CDR1 LNHNV and CDR2 YYDKDF (reference sequence). V was clipped by 0 bases and J by 4 bases; unmatched bases: 8. CDR3 DNA sequence: TGTGCCACCAGCAGAGATAGAGACAGGGTGGGAGAGACCCAGTACTTC. Translating it yields CATSRDRDRVGETQYF.

This clonotype is categorized as medium-sized. The chain combines TRBV20-1 with TRBJ2-5, with a tentative D call TRBD1 (6 bases). CDR1 is DFQATT, CDR2 SNEGSKA, per germline (reference sequence). V shed 0 bases and J shed 1 base, with 12 bases lying between them. This CDR3 contains 15 residues. CDR3 coding DNA: TGCAGTGCTAGAGACCTACGGACAGCCCAAGAGACCCAGTACTTC. Translating it yields CSARDLRTAQETQYF.

By frequency in the sample, this clonotype is medium-sized. This CDR3 reads CASSRDRGYEQYF. CDR3 coding DNA: TGTGCCAGCAGCCGGGACAGGGGCTACGAGCAGTACTTC. J is TRBJ2-7 and V is TRBV7-2; 10 nucleotides align to TRBD1. The CDR3 runs 13 residues. With 5 bases clipped from V and 3 bases from J, the junction kept 1 base outside the gene matches. Germline V gene data show CDR1 as SGHTA and CDR2 as FQGNSA.

In its sample, this clonotype is medium-sized. The gene calls are TRBV7-6 and TRBJ1-1; the D is unclear. Trimming left V 2 bases short and J 5 bases short, with 9 bases between. CDR3 length: 13 amino acids. The germline CDR1 and CDR2 sequences are SGHVS and FNYEAQ. CDR3 in amino acids: CASSLLEGTEAFF. CDR3 coding DNA: TGTGCCAGCAGCTTACTGGAGGGAACTGAAGCTTTCTTT.

The chain links TRBV5-1 to TRBJ2-2; D is unclear. Trimming cost V 0 bases and J 7 bases, with 10 bases left between them. Germline V CDR1 and CDR2: SGHRS, YFSETQ. The CDR3 loop spans 14 amino acids. DNA of the CDR3: TGCGCCAGCAGCTTGGGAGAGACCGGCGGGGAGCTGTTTTTT. Protein sequence: CASSLGETGGELFF.

In its sample, this clonotype ranks as medium-sized. The rearrangement joins TRBV15 to TRBJ2-4; weak D call: TRBD2 (5 bases). Germline CDR1 and CDR2: LNHNV and YYDKDF (reference sequence). CDR3 length: 15 residues. Trimming removed 5 bases from V and 7 bases from J, with 18 bases in between. Here the CDR3 reads CATSQARGGWNIQYF. In DNA form, the CDR3 reads TGTGCCACCAGCCAGGCGCGAGGAGGTTGGAACATTCAGTACTTC.

This clonotype is classed as medium-sized. J is TRBJ1-2 and V is TRBV6-6, with D possibly matching TRBD1 (6 bases). The germline V gene has CDR1 MNHNY and CDR2 SVGAGI (reference sequence). V was clipped by 8 bases and J by 8 bases, with 15 bases between them. CDR3 length: 12 residues. In DNA, the CDR3 is TGTGCCAGCCAGGTACAGGGAAGCGGCTACACCTTC. Its translation: CASQVQGSGYTF.

V and J are TRBV5-1 and TRBJ2-4; D is perhaps TRBD1 (6 bases). Germline values: CDR1 SGHRS, CDR2 YFSETQ. The length of the CDR3 is 13 residues. CDR3 loop: CGTWTDAKNIQYF. The CDR3 nucleotides are TGCGGGACCTGGACAGACGCCAAAAACATTCAGTACTTC.

Relative to its sample, this clonotype is medium-sized. The gene calls are TRBV19 and TRBJ2-5; 9 positions match TRBD2. Germline CDR1 reads LNHDA; CDR2 reads SQIVND (reference sequence). V shed 5 bases and J 4 bases; nucleotides not matched to a gene: 11. The CDR3 is 16 amino acids. CDR3 coding DNA: TGTGCCAGTAGTCCCGGGGTAGCGGGGGAGAGAGAGACCCAGTACTTC. Protein product: CASSPGVAGERETQYF.

By sample fraction, this clonotype is medium-sized (0.01 to 0.1%). The V call is TRBV12-3 or TRBV12-4, the J call TRBJ1-1; tentatively, D is TRBD1 (5 bases). The CDR3 spans 15 residues. Trimming left V 0 bases short and J 6 bases short, with 14 bases between. CDR3 loop: CASSLAGVGVPEAFF. In DNA form, the CDR3 reads TGTGCCAGCAGTTTAGCAGGAGTAGGGGTCCCTGAAGCTTTCTTT.

By its share, this clonotype is medium-sized. A read error may account for a junction end that differs from germline. The chain uses TRBV7-2 and TRBJ2-5; TRBD2 matches 7 bases. The CDR3 has 17 amino acids. From germline, CDR1 is SGHTA and CDR2 FQGNSA. The CDR3 spells CASSLGLSPTGGETQYF. For the CDR3, the DNA is TGTGCCAGCAGTTTAGGGCTGAGCCCCACGGGGGGTGAGACCCAGTACTTC. The full variable domain, completed using reference TRBV7-2 and TRBJ2-5, is GAGVSQSPSNKVTEKGKDVELRCDPISGHTALYWYRQSLGQGLEFLIYFQGNSAPDKSGLPSDRFSAERTGGSVSTLTIQRTQQEDSAVYLCASSLGLSPTGGETQYFGPGTRLLVL.

This clonotype is medium-sized by share. The CDR3 DNA sequence: TGTGCCAGTAGTAGAGGCTCCTTCAGGCGCGGGAGCTCCTACAATGAGCAGTTCTTC. Protein: CASSRGSFRRGSSYNEQFF. The chain employs TRBV19 and TRBJ2-1, with TRBD2 matching 7 bases. The length of the CDR3 is 19 residues. CDR1 and CDR2 (germline): LNHDA, SQIVND (reference sequence). The junction had 15 bases not matched to a gene; V was cut back by 4 bases and J by 0 bases.

The chain is built from TRBV5-6 and TRBJ2-7; D call uncertain. Per the germline V gene, CDR1 is SGHDT and CDR2 is YYEEEE. The V and J ends lost 2 bases and 0 bases respectively, with 3 bases between them. The CDR3 is made up of 12 amino acids. Written as DNA, the CDR3 is TGTGCCAGCAGCTTCAGCTCCTACGAGCAGTACTTC. Its protein is CASSFSSYEQYF.

This chain connects TRBV6-1 to TRBJ2-4; the match to TRBD1 covers 11 bases. Trimming cost V 6 bases and J 8 bases; bases outside gene matches: 6. This CDR3 has 14 amino acids. CDR1 is MNHNS and CDR2 is SASEGT in the germline V gene. The CDR3 nucleotides read TGTGCCAGCAGGAAAGTGGGACAGGGGGACATTCAGTACTTC. This encodes CASRKVGQGDIQYF.

This clonotype is medium-sized (0.01 to 0.1%). V gene TRBV19 combines with J gene TRBJ1-1; weak D call: TRBD1 (5 bases). CDR3 length equals 15 residues. V was clipped by 3 bases and J by 2 bases, with 13 bases between them. CDR1 and CDR2 from the germline V gene are LNHDA and SQIVND (reference sequence). CDR3 nucleotides: TGTGCCAGTAGTATCGGGCCAGGGACCAACACTGAAGCTTTCTTT. Its translation is CASSIGPGTNTEAFF. The full variable domain, rest sourced from reference TRBV19 and TRBJ1-1, is DGGITQSPKYLFRKEGQNVTLSCEQNLNHDAMYWYRQDPGQGLRLIYYSQIVNDFQKGDIAEGYSVSREKKESFPLTVTSAQKNPTAFYLCASSIGPGTNTEAFFGQGTRLTVV.

By its share, this clonotype is medium-sized (0.01 to 0.1%). The chain carries TRBV28 and TRBJ2-4, with D perhaps TRBD2 (6 bases). CDR1 is MDHEN and CDR2 is SYDVKM in the germline V gene. This CDR3 region has 12 residues. The V end was cut by 5 bases, the J end by 12 bases, with 14 bases between. The CDR3 DNA sequence: TGTGCCAGCAGTAGACTAGATCCCCCTCAGTACTTC. It encodes CASSRLDPPQYF.

CDR3 residues: CSARTENEQFF. CDR3 in DNA: TGCAGTGCACGGACAGAAAATGAGCAGTTCTTC. The chain joins TRBV20-1 to TRBJ2-1; maybe TRBD1 (6 bases). This CDR3 has 11 residues. Trimming removed 6 bases at V and 7 bases at J, with 10 bases between. Germline-derived CDR1 and CDR2 are DFQATT and SNEGSKA (reference sequence).